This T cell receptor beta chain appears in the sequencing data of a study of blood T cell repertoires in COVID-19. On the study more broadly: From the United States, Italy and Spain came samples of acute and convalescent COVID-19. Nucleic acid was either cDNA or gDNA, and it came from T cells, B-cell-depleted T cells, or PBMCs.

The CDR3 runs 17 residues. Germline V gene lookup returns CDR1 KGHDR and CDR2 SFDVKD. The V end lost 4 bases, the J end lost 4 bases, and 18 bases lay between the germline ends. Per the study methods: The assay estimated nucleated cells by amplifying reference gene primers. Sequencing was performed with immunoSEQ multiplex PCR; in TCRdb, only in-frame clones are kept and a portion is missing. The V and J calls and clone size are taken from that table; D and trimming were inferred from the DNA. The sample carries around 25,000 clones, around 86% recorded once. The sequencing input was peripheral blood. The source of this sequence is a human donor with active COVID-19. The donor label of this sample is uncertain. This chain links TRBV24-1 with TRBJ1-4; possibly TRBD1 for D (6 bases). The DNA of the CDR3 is TGTGCCACCAGTGACTATGACGACTGGACAGTTAATGAAAAACTGTTTTTT. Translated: CATSDYDDWTVNEKLFF.